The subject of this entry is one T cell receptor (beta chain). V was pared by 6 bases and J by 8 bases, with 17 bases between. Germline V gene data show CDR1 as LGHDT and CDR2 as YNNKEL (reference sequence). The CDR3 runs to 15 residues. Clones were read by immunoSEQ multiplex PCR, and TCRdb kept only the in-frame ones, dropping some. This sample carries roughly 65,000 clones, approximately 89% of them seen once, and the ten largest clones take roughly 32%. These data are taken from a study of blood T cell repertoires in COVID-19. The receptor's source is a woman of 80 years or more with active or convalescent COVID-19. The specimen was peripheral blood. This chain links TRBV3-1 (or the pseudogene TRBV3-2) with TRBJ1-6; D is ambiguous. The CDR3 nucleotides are TGTGCCAGCAGTACCCTCCCACATGCCGATTCACCCCTCCACTTT. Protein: CASSTLPHADSPLHF.